The 5 T cell receptor beta chains below all came from one sample that was sequenced in a study of cytomegalovirus exposure and HLA in healthy donors. The PCR contained 60 Vbeta and 13 Jbeta primers. The assay was immunoSEQ multiplex PCR, and TCRdb's table has in-frame clones only and misses some. The table lists around 140,000 clones. The sample was PBMCs. The receptors here all came from a male donor in good health and CMV-seronegative.

This rearrangement joins TRBV9 to TRBJ2-6; D is undetermined. Germline CDR1 is SGDLS and CDR2 is YYNGEE. With 1 base removed from V and 0 bases from J, the gap between germline ends came to 5 bases. The CDR3 has 15 residues. The CDR3 bases are TGTGCCAGCAGCGTACAACTCTCTGGGGCCAACGTCCTGACTTTC. Residues: CASSVQLSGANVLTF. Together with reference TRBV9 and TRBJ2-6, the CDR3 gives the full variable domain: DSGVTQTPKHLITATGQRVTLRCSPRSGDLSVYWYQQSLDQGLQFLIQYYNGEERAKGNILERFSAQQFPDLHSELNLSSLELGDSALYFCASSVQLSGANVLTFGAGSRLTVL.

This sequence joins TRBV15 and TRBJ2-5; 8 bases line up with TRBD2. V shed 4 bases, J shed 4 bases, and the junction held 14 bases outside the gene matches. Germline V lookup: CDR1 LNHNV, CDR2 YYDKDF (reference sequence). The length of the CDR3 is 17 residues. The CDR3 sequence is CATSTLPGGGWGETQYF. CDR3 DNA: TGTGCCACCAGCACCCTCCCCGGGGGGGGCTGGGGAGAGACCCAGTACTTC.

The rearrangement uses TRBV29-1 and TRBJ1-5; D unresolved. V was pared by 0 bases and J by 4 bases, with 7 bases between. From germline, CDR1 is SQVTM and CDR2 ANQGSEA. The CDR3 consists of 13 residues. CDR3 sequence (DNA): TGCAGCGTTGAAGATCTTCCTAATCAGCCCCAGCATTTT. It yields the protein CSVEDLPNQPQHF.

V usage is TRBV11-2 and J usage is TRBJ2-7; D not certain. V lost 8 bases and J lost 4, with 9 bases in between. Per germline, CDR1 SGHAT and CDR2 FQNNGV. The CDR3 has 11 amino acids. The CDR3 region has the DNA TGTGCCAGCGGTCAAACTTACGAGCAGTACTTC. Translation: CASGQTYEQYF. Using reference TRBV11-2 and TRBJ2-7 for the parts outside the CDR3, the full variable domain is EAGVAQSPRYKIIEKRQSVAFWCNPISGHATLYWYQQILGQGPKLLIQFQNNGVVDDSQLPKDRFSAERLKGVDSTLKIQPAKLEDSAVYLCASGQTYEQYFGPGTRLTVT.

This sequence joins TRBV6-6 and TRBJ1-1; D uncertain. This CDR3 spans 11 amino acids. The V end was cut by 6 bases, the J end by 1 base, with 3 bases between. The germline gives CDR1 MNHNY, CDR2 SVGAGI (reference sequence). CDR3 in DNA: TGTGCCAGCAGCTCGAACACTGAAGCTTTCTTT. It encodes CASSSNTEAFF.